The rows below give T cell receptor beta chains drawn from one sample of a study of cytotoxic CD8 clonotypes in ibrutinib-treated CLL. Assay: immunoSEQ multiplex PCR; the TCRdb copy retains only in-frame clones and omits some. The data show around 52,000 clones, roughly 50% seen once. Sequenced material: PBMCs, taken after 24 months of ibrutinib treatment. The source is a human donor with chronic lymphocytic leukemia. Each CDR3 is given with its conserved first and last residue. D genes are given only for firm matches. Some rows mark clone size as missing; the rest say once, few, many or name a class of expanded clone.

clone size: once; V gene: TRBV19; J gene: TRBJ1-5; D gene: NA; CDR3 protein: CASSIDQATLYSNQPQHF; CDR3 DNA: TGTGCCAGTAGTATAGATCAGGCGACACTATATAGCAATCAGCCCCAGCATTTT
clone size: few; V gene: TRBV5-1; J gene: TRBJ1-4; D gene: NA; CDR3 protein: CASSSDSAGGNEKLFF; CDR3 DNA: TGCGCCAGCAGCTCGGACTCAGCTGGGGGGAATGAAAAACTGTTTTTT
clone size: many; V gene: TRBV19; J gene: TRBJ2-3; D gene: TRBD2; CDR3 protein: CASVATSGGTDTQYF; CDR3 DNA: TGTGCCAGCGTAGCAACGAGCGGGGGCACAGATACGCAGTATTTT
clone size: NA; V gene: TRBV4-1; J gene: TRBJ2-5; D gene: NA; CDR3 protein: CASSQDLETQYF; CDR3 DNA: TGCGCCAGCAGCCAAGATTTGGAGACCCAGTACTTC
clone size: NA; V gene: TRBV7-9; J gene: TRBJ1-5; D gene: NA; CDR3 protein: CASSPVTGNQPQHF; CDR3 DNA: TGTGCCAGCAGCCCAGTAACAGGGAATCAGCCCCAGCATTTT
clone size: NA; V gene: TRBV5-1; J gene: TRBJ2-5; D gene: TRBD1; CDR3 protein: CASRNTGAGETQYF; CDR3 DNA: TGCGCCAGCAGAAACACAGGGGCTGGGGAGACCCAGTACTTC
clone size: NA; V gene: TRBV30; J gene: TRBJ2-3; D gene: TRBD2; CDR3 protein: CAWSGPTSGRTDTQYF; CDR3 DNA: TGTGCCTGGAGTGGCCCAACTAGCGGGAGGACAGATACGCAGTATTTT
clone size: NA; V gene: TRBV14; J gene: TRBJ1-3; D gene: NA; CDR3 protein: CASSQVGFSGNTIYF; CDR3 DNA: TGTGCCAGCAGCCAAGTTGGGTTCTCTGGAAACACCATATATTTT
clone size: few; V gene: TRBV7-7; J gene: TRBJ2-5; D gene: NA; CDR3 protein: CASSQEYGTQYF; CDR3 DNA: TGTGCCAGCAGCCAGGAGTACGGGACCCAGTACTTC
clone size: NA; V gene: TRBV6-5; J gene: TRBJ1-5; D gene: TRBD1; CDR3 protein: CASSSDRVIQWPQHF; CDR3 DNA: TGTGCCAGCAGCAGCGACAGGGTTATTCAATGGCCCCAGCATTTT
clone size: NA; V gene: TRBV29-1; J gene: TRBJ1-2; D gene: TRBD1; CDR3 protein: CSVEDRRTGPVYGYTF; CDR3 DNA: TGCAGCGTTGAAGATCGTCGGACAGGGCCCGTCTATGGCTACACCTTC
clone size: NA; V gene: TRBV9; J gene: TRBJ2-3; D gene: TRBD1; CDR3 protein: CASRDRGTDTQYF; CDR3 DNA: TGTGCCAGCAGGGACAGGGGCACAGATACGCAGTATTTT
clone size: many; V gene: TRBV6-5; J gene: TRBJ1-1; D gene: NA; CDR3 protein: CASSLDFQNTEAFF; CDR3 DNA: TGTGCCAGCAGTCTGGACTTTCAGAACACTGAAGCTTTCTTT
clone size: NA; V gene: TRBV2; J gene: TRBJ2-5; D gene: NA; CDR3 protein: CASSFAGETQYF; CDR3 DNA: TGTGCCAGCAGCTTCGCAGGGGAGACCCAGTACTTC
clone size: NA; V gene: TRBV9; J gene: TRBJ1-2; D gene: NA; CDR3 protein: CASSVGGGMRDYYGYTF; CDR3 DNA: TGTGCCAGCAGCGTAGGAGGGGGGATGCGGGATTACTATGGCTACACCTTC
clone size: NA; V gene: TRBV5-1; J gene: TRBJ2-1; D gene: NA; CDR3 protein: CASSFASHSYNEQFF; CDR3 DNA: TGCGCCAGCAGCTTCGCTTCCCACTCCTACAATGAGCAGTTCTTC
clone size: NA; V gene: TRBV6-1; J gene: TRBJ2-5; D gene: TRBD2; CDR3 protein: CASSYGLVQETQYF; CDR3 DNA: TGTGCCAGCAGTTATGGACTAGTCCAAGAGACCCAGTACTTC
clone size: few; V gene: TRBV4-1; J gene: TRBJ1-2; D gene: NA; CDR3 protein: CASSRARDLPNYGYTF; CDR3 DNA: TGCGCCAGCAGCCGCGCCCGGGACCTACCTAACTATGGCTACACCTTC
clone size: NA; V gene: TRBV21-1; J gene: TRBJ1-2; D gene: NA; CDR3 protein: CASRRGHPGYTF; CDR3 DNA: TGTGCCAGCAGACGGGGTCACCCGGGCTACACCTTC
clone size: NA; V gene: TRBV6-6; J gene: TRBJ2-1; D gene: TRBD1; CDR3 protein: CASSYNLGQVNEQFF; CDR3 DNA: TGTGCCAGCAGTTACAATCTGGGACAGGTCAATGAGCAGTTCTTC
clone size: NA; V gene: TRBV9; J gene: TRBJ1-1; D gene: NA; CDR3 protein: CASSVAGGRDTEAFF; CDR3 DNA: TGTGCCAGCAGCGTAGCGGGGGGAAGGGACACTGAAGCTTTCTTT
clone size: NA; V gene: TRBV19; J gene: TRBJ2-2; D gene: TRBD1; CDR3 protein: CASSRTGINTGELFF; CDR3 DNA: TGTGCCAGTAGTCGGACAGGAATAAACACCGGGGAGCTGTTTTTT
clone size: many; V gene: TRBV19; J gene: TRBJ1-2; D gene: TRBD1; CDR3 protein: CASSTRQGGYTF; CDR3 DNA: TGTGCCAGTAGTACGCGACAGGGTGGCTACACCTTC
clone size: NA; V gene: TRBV5-1; J gene: TRBJ2-1; D gene: TRBD2; CDR3 protein: CASSNGTRVYNEQFF; CDR3 DNA: TGCGCCAGCAGCAACGGGACTAGAGTCTACAATGAGCAGTTCTTC
clone size: once; V gene: TRBV7-8; J gene: TRBJ1-4; D gene: TRBD1; CDR3 protein: CASSLTGVITNEKLFF; CDR3 DNA: TGTGCCAGCAGCCTTACAGGGGTTATAACTAATGAAAAACTGTTTTTT
clone size: few; V gene: TRBV28; J gene: TRBJ1-5; D gene: NA; CDR3 protein: CASSFVLRNQPQHF; CDR3 DNA: TGTGCCAGCAGTTTTGTGTTAAGGAACCAGCCCCAGCATTTT
clone size: NA; V gene: TRBV5-5; J gene: TRBJ2-7; D gene: NA; CDR3 protein: CASSPVQDRLRGQYF; CDR3 DNA: TGTGCCAGCAGCCCCGTACAGGACAGACTACGTGGGCAGTACTTC
clone size: NA; V gene: TRBV5-5; J gene: TRBJ2-3; D gene: NA; CDR3 protein: CASSRGTDTQYF; CDR3 DNA: TGTGCCAGCAGCCGGGGGACAGATACGCAGTATTTT
clone size: few; V gene: TRBV27; J gene: TRBJ1-5; D gene: NA; CDR3 protein: CASSTRQPQHF; CDR3 DNA: TGTGCCAGCAGTACAAGACAGCCCCAGCATTTT
clone size: NA; V gene: TRBV19; J gene: TRBJ1-1; D gene: NA; CDR3 protein: CASSKIVWGRTGAEAFF; CDR3 DNA: TGTGCCAGTAGTAAAATCGTGTGGGGGCGCACAGGTGCTGAAGCTTTCTTT
clone size: NA; V gene: TRBV11-1; J gene: TRBJ1-2; D gene: NA; CDR3 protein: CASSGRFGYTF; CDR3 DNA: TGTGCCAGCAGTGGCCGGTTTGGCTACACCTTC
clone size: NA; V gene: TRBV5-6; J gene: TRBJ2-7; D gene: NA; CDR3 protein: CASSLGPILYEQYF; CDR3 DNA: TGTGCCAGCAGCTTGGGCCCTATCCTTTACGAGCAGTACTTC
clone size: many; V gene: TRBV2; J gene: TRBJ2-1; D gene: NA; CDR3 protein: CASSVHPNNNEQFF; CDR3 DNA: TGTGCCAGCAGTGTCCACCCGAACAACAATGAGCAGTTCTTC
clone size: many; V gene: TRBV27; J gene: TRBJ1-6; D gene: NA; CDR3 protein: CASSLRGDNSPLHF; CDR3 DNA: TGTGCCAGCAGTTTACGGGGGGATAATTCACCCCTCCACTTT
clone size: NA; V gene: TRBV7-6; J gene: TRBJ1-5; D gene: NA; CDR3 protein: CASSKGLIQHF; CDR3 DNA: TGTGCCAGCAGTAAAGGGCTCATCCAGCATTTT
clone size: NA; V gene: TRBV28; J gene: TRBJ2-1; D gene: NA; CDR3 protein: CASSAPRRSSYNEQFF; CDR3 DNA: TGTGCCAGCAGTGCCCCCAGGAGGAGCTCCTACAATGAGCAGTTCTTC
clone size: once; V gene: TRBV4-1; J gene: TRBJ1-2; D gene: NA; CDR3 protein: CASSLAGTYGYTF; CDR3 DNA: TGCGCCAGCAGCCTCGCGGGGACCTATGGCTACACCTTC
clone size: NA; V gene: TRBV27; J gene: TRBJ1-5; D gene: NA; CDR3 protein: CASSLEGIGNQPQHF; CDR3 DNA: TGTGCCAGCAGTTTAGAAGGGATTGGCAATCAGCCCCAGCATTTT
clone size: few; V gene: TRBV6-6; J gene: TRBJ1-2; D gene: NA; CDR3 protein: CASRRRDGYTF; CDR3 DNA: TGTGCCAGCAGACGACGGGATGGCTACACCTTC
clone size: NA; V gene: TRBV5-6; J gene: TRBJ2-1; D gene: NA; CDR3 protein: CASSLARVLYNEQFF; CDR3 DNA: TGTGCCAGCAGCTTGGCCAGGGTACTCTACAATGAGCAGTTCTTC